Listed below are T cell receptor beta chains from one sample, sequenced in a study of shared clonotypes between healthy human individuals. The data were produced by immunoSEQ multiplex PCR, yet TCRdb's version contains in-frame clones alone and is incomplete. Here the sample spans some 2.1 million clones, 93% being singletons. Material for sequencing was naive CD8+ T cells from PBMCs. The receptor source for this set is a man aged 18 to 30 in good health. Some clones in this sample may be carry-over from other donors' samples. CDR3s include the opening cysteine and the closing phenylalanine or tryptophan. The D gene is left open where the match is weak. A row's size may be missing; if present it is once, few, many or a size class.

V,D,J,size,DNA,CDR3
TRBV5-6,NA,TRBJ2-1,NA,TGTGCCAGCAGTCAGTGGATTAGGGCGGGTATTGAAAATGAGCAGTTCTTC,CASSQWIRAGIENEQFF
TRBV5-1,NA,TRBJ2-1,NA,TGCGCCAGCAGCACTCGCGTCTCCTACAATGAGCAGTTCTTC,CASSTRVSYNEQFF
TRBV27,NA,TRBJ1-2,NA,TGTGCCAGCAGCCCCGAAGTCGGGATTAACTATGGCTACACCTTC,CASSPEVGINYGYTF
TRBV7-3,TRBD1,TRBJ2-1,NA,TGTGCCAGCAGCTCGACCGGGACAGGCTGGGGTGAGCAGTTCTTC,CASSSTGTGWGEQFF
TRBV6-1,NA,TRBJ2-2,NA,TGTGCCAGCAGTGAAGGTGTAGCTCCCGGGGAGCTGTTTTTT,CASSEGVAPGELFF
TRBV6-1,TRBD1,TRBJ1-1,NA,TGTGCCAGCAGTGAAAGGTTTACTCGGACAGGGTCCGCTGAAGCTTTCTTT,CASSERFTRTGSAEAFF
TRBV19,NA,TRBJ2-3,NA,TGTGCCAGTAGTATTGCGGGGTGGGACACAGATACGCAGTATTTT,CASSIAGWDTDTQYF
TRBV7-9,NA,TRBJ2-7,NA,TGTGCCAGCAGCAGAGGGGGGTCCTACGAGCAGTACTTC,CASSRGGSYEQYF
TRBV6-1,TRBD2,TRBJ2-7,NA,TGTGCCAGCAGTGACCTGAGCGGGAGTCCCCACGAGCAGTACTTC,CASSDLSGSPHEQYF
TRBV6-6,NA,TRBJ2-3,NA,TGTGCCAGCAGTGGCGGATTGTACGGAGATACGCAGTATTTT,CASSGGLYGDTQYF
TRBV10-2,TRBD1,TRBJ2-1,few,TGCGCCAGCAGTGACCGGGACAGGGAGCAGTTCTTC,CASSDRDREQFF
TRBV28,NA,TRBJ1-2,once,TGTGCCAGCAGTTTCACCGACAGGATAAACTATGGCTACACCTTC,CASSFTDRINYGYTF
TRBV7-6,TRBD1,TRBJ2-1,NA,TGTGCCAGCAGCCCCCGGACAGGGATCAATGAGCAGTTCTTC,CASSPRTGINEQFF
TRBV5-1,NA,TRBJ2-7,NA,TGCGCCAGCAGGGGGCTTCTGGACAACCTCTCCTACGAGCAGTACTTC,CASRGLLDNLSYEQYF
TRBV6-6,NA,TRBJ2-2,NA,TGTGCCAGCAGTTACTATACCGGGGAGCTGTTTTTT,CASSYYTGELFF
TRBV28,NA,TRBJ1-6,NA,TGTGCCAGCCAAATCGAGACAGTGCCTTCTTCACCCCTCCACTTT,CASQIETVPSSPLHF
TRBV10-3,NA,TRBJ2-1,NA,TGTGCCATCAGTTCAAGCGGGCCCGCCTACAATGAGCAGTTCTTC,CAISSSGPAYNEQFF
TRBV29-1,NA,TRBJ1-1,few,TGCAGCGCAGAAACAGGGAGAACTGAAGCTTTCTTT,CSAETGRTEAFF
TRBV9,NA,TRBJ2-3,NA,TGTGCCAGCAGTCCCCCAGCGGGAAGGGGGGATACGCAGTATTTT,CASSPPAGRGDTQYF
TRBV28,NA,TRBJ1-1,NA,TGTGCCAGCAGCAGCCTCCTCGTAAGACAGGTGGAACTGAACACTGAAGCTTTCTTT,CASSSLLVRQVELNTEAFF
TRBV5-6,TRBD1,TRBJ2-7,NA,TGTGCCAGCAGCTTGGGAGGGACAGCAGCCTACGAGCAGTACTTC,CASSLGGTAAYEQYF
TRBV2,NA,TRBJ1-5,NA,TGTGCCAGCAAGGGGGTCAATCAGCCCCAGCATTTT,CASKGVNQPQHF
TRBV7-9,NA,TRBJ1-1,NA,TGTGCCAGCAGCTTACCGCGAAGGGAGGCAGGGATATCTAACACTGAAGCTTTCTTT,CASSLPRREAGISNTEAFF
TRBV7-8,NA,TRBJ2-7,NA,TGTGCCAGCAGCTTAGTGGGGGGGACAGGCTCCTACGAGCAGTACTTC,CASSLVGGTGSYEQYF
TRBV5-4,NA,TRBJ2-2,NA,TGTGCCAGCAGCTTGGATAGTTGGGGTTCAGAGGGGCTCGGGGAGCTGTTTTTT,CASSLDSWGSEGLGELFF
TRBV28,NA,TRBJ2-7,NA,TGTGCCAGCAGCCCCGACTGGGGGTCAAACGAGCAGTACTTC,CASSPDWGSNEQYF
TRBV4-3,NA,TRBJ2-7,NA,TGCGCCAGCAGCCAAGAAGCAGGCGGATACTACGAGCAGTACTTC,CASSQEAGGYYEQYF
TRBV27,TRBD1,TRBJ2-7,NA,TGTGCCAGCAGTTTATCCGGGACAGGGTTTTCCTACGAGCAGTACTTC,CASSLSGTGFSYEQYF
TRBV5-4,NA,TRBJ2-7,NA,TGTGCCAGCAGTGCGAGAGGAGGGCCCCACGAGCAGTACTTC,CASSARGGPHEQYF
TRBV27,TRBD1,TRBJ2-2,NA,TGTGCCAGCAGTTCAGGACAGGGGAAAACCGGGGAGCTGTTTTTT,CASSSGQGKTGELFF
TRBV15,NA,TRBJ2-1,NA,TGTGCCACCAGCAGTGGGACAAGGGTCGTTTACAATGAGCAGTTCTTC,CATSSGTRVVYNEQFF
TRBV27,TRBD2,TRBJ2-3,NA,TGTGCCAGCAGTTTAGTCCGGGGCGGGAGCTCCACAGATACGCAGTATTTT,CASSLVRGGSSTDTQYF
TRBV9,TRBD1,TRBJ2-1,NA,TGTGCCAGCAGCCTGGTCCCGGGACAGGGCCGTCAGCAGTTCTTC,CASSLVPGQGRQQFF
TRBV30,TRBD2,TRBJ2-1,NA,TGTGCCTGGAACCCACTAGCGGGAGGTTATTTCAATGAGCAGTTCTTC,CAWNPLAGGYFNEQFF
TRBV27,NA,TRBJ2-1,NA,TGTGCCAGCAGTTTTACCGATGTAGGTGAGCAGTTCTTC,CASSFTDVGEQFF
TRBV19,TRBD1,TRBJ2-7,NA,TGTGCCAGTAGTATTCTCTCGGGACAGGGCTACGAGCAGTACTTC,CASSILSGQGYEQYF
TRBV11-2,NA,TRBJ1-1,few,TGTGCCAGCAGCTTAGTCCCGGCGAACACTGAAGCTTTCTTT,CASSLVPANTEAFF
TRBV19,NA,TRBJ2-7,NA,TGTGCCAGTAGTATAAAAAGCTCCTACGAGCAGTACTTC,CASSIKSSYEQYF
TRBV4-3,NA,TRBJ2-3,NA,TGCGCCAGCAGTGCCGCCCATTGGGGTGCGACAGATACGCAGTATTTT,CASSAAHWGATDTQYF
TRBV7-2,NA,TRBJ2-7,NA,TGTGCCAGCAGCTTAGATTACGCCAGCGCCTACGAGCAGTACTTC,CASSLDYASAYEQYF
TRBV27,NA,TRBJ2-5,NA,TGTGCCAGCAGTTTTTCCCGTCAAGAGACCCAGTACTTC,CASSFSRQETQYF
TRBV6-1,NA,TRBJ1-2,NA,TGTGCCAGCAGTGAGTGGCTGAACTATGGCTACACCTTC,CASSEWLNYGYTF
TRBV29-1,NA,TRBJ1-2,NA,TGCAGCGTTGGGGACGATACATCGGGTGGCTACACCTTC,CSVGDDTSGGYTF
TRBV5-6,NA,TRBJ2-6,NA,TGTGCCAGCAGCGCCGGGACGAGGGCGGCTGGGGCCAACGTCCTGACTTTC,CASSAGTRAAGANVLTF
TRBV18,NA,TRBJ2-3,once,TGTGCCAGCTCACCATCGGCCAGTCGCACAGATACGCAGTATTTT,CASSPSASRTDTQYF
TRBV5-4,TRBD2,TRBJ2-1,NA,TGTGCCAGCAGCTTGGAAGGACTAGCGGGAGAGGGGACCGACAATGAGCAGTTCTTC,CASSLEGLAGEGTDNEQFF
TRBV15,NA,TRBJ2-3,NA,TGTGCCACCAGCATGCGGAGCACAGATACGCAGTATTTT,CATSMRSTDTQYF
TRBV11-2,NA,TRBJ1-1,NA,TGTGCCAGCAGCTTAGATTTCAGGGGCACTGAAGCTTTCTTT,CASSLDFRGTEAFF
TRBV4-1,NA,TRBJ2-1,once,TGCGCCAGCAGCCTAGCGCCGGGGCCCCCCCATGAGCAGTTCTTC,CASSLAPGPPHEQFF
TRBV6-1,NA,TRBJ2-7,NA,TGTGCCAGCAGTGAAAAAGGGGGTCCCTACGAGCAGTACTTC,CASSEKGGPYEQYF
TRBV6-1,NA,TRBJ2-1,once,TGTGCCAGCAGTGAAGCATCTGTGGGGCGGGCAGCCTACAATGAGCAGTTCTTC,CASSEASVGRAAYNEQFF
TRBV7-3,TRBD2,TRBJ2-1,NA,TGTGCCAGCAGCTTAAGCCCGGGACTAGCCTACAATGAGCAGTTCTTC,CASSLSPGLAYNEQFF
TRBV6-5,NA,TRBJ1-1,NA,TGTGCCAGCAGTTACTCCCTGTGGAACACTGAAGCTTTCTTT,CASSYSLWNTEAFF
TRBV11-1,TRBD1,TRBJ2-7,NA,TGTGCCAGCAGCTTAGATAAAGCTGGACAGGGCTACGAGCAGTACTTC,CASSLDKAGQGYEQYF
TRBV5-1,TRBD2,TRBJ2-7,NA,TGCGCCAGCCGGGGAGGGTCCAGACCGTACGAGCAGTACTTC,CASRGGSRPYEQYF